This is a list of T cell receptor beta chains from one sample in a study of blood T cell repertoires in COVID-19. Sequenced by immunoSEQ multiplex PCR; TCRdb stores in-frame clones only, minus some. The table lists under 35,000 clones, just under 80% of them singletons. Sequenced material: peripheral blood. The receptors here all came from a man older than 75 with acute or convalescent COVID-19. The CDR3 runs from the conserved cysteine through the conserved F or W. A D gene is named only where the DNA matches it firmly. A row's size may be missing; if present it is once, few, many or a size class.

V: TRBV10-3
J: TRBJ2-1
size: -
D: TRBD2
DNA: TGTGCCATCAGCGGGGGGGACTCCTACAATGAGCAGTTCTTC
CDR3: CAISGGDSYNEQFF

V: TRBV11-2
J: TRBJ2-7
size: -
D: TRBD2
DNA: TGTGCCAGCAGCTTAGGGGACTATCGCTACGAGCAGTACTTC
CDR3: CASSLGDYRYEQYF

V: TRBV25-1
J: TRBJ1-4
size: -
D: -
DNA: TGTGCCAGCAGTGACCCGAGGGCGGGAAAACTGTTTTTT
CDR3: CASSDPRAGKLFF

V: TRBV5-1
J: TRBJ2-1
size: -
D: -
DNA: TGCGCCAGCAGCCGTCCTGAGGTCTACAATGAGCAGTTCTTC
CDR3: CASSRPEVYNEQFF

V: TRBV19
J: TRBJ2-6
size: -
D: -
DNA: TGTGCCAGTAGTACGACACAGGGTGGTGGGGCCAACGTCCTGACTTTC
CDR3: CASSTTQGGGANVLTF

V: TRBV11-2
J: TRBJ2-1
size: -
D: -
DNA: TGTGCCAGCAGCTTAGTAGGGGGGGCCGGGAGTGAGCAGTTCTTC
CDR3: CASSLVGGAGSEQFF

V: TRBV27
J: TRBJ2-7
size: -
D: TRBD1
DNA: TGTGCCAGCAGTTTATCTCGACAGGGCCCCTACGAGCAGTACTTC
CDR3: CASSLSRQGPYEQYF

V: TRBV6-5
J: TRBJ1-2
size: -
D: TRBD1
DNA: TGTGCCAGTTTAAGCCGGACAGGGAGAAATGGCTACACCTTC
CDR3: CASLSRTGRNGYTF

V: TRBV9
J: TRBJ2-6
size: -
D: -
DNA: TGTGCCAGCAGCGGACGGGACAACATAAACTCTGGGGCCAACGTCCTGACTTTC
CDR3: CASSGRDNINSGANVLTF

V: TRBV4-1
J: TRBJ1-3
size: -
D: -
DNA: TGCGCCAGCAGCCAAGGCGGGGACCGTGGAAACACCATATATTTT
CDR3: CASSQGGDRGNTIYF

V: TRBV20-1
J: TRBJ2-1
size: -
D: -
DNA: TGCAGTGCTAGTCACAGGGAAGGAAGCTCCTACAATGAGCAGTTCTTC
CDR3: CSASHREGSSYNEQFF

V: TRBV10-1
J: TRBJ2-1
size: -
D: -
DNA: TGCGCCAGCAGTCCGAGGGATAATGAGCAGTTCTTC
CDR3: CASSPRDNEQFF

V: TRBV7-9
J: TRBJ1-1
size: many
D: -
DNA: TGTGCCAGCAGCTCCCTAGGAGGGGGGGAGGCTGAAGCTTTCTTT
CDR3: CASSSLGGGEAEAFF

V: TRBV7-3
J: TRBJ2-2
size: -
D: -
DNA: TGTGCCAGCAGCTGGAGGGTGGACACCGGGGAGCTGTTTTTT
CDR3: CASSWRVDTGELFF

V: TRBV5-5
J: TRBJ2-3
size: -
D: -
DNA: TGTGCCAGCAGCGCGGGCAACACAGATACGCAGTATTTT
CDR3: CASSAGNTDTQYF

V: TRBV6-2/TRBV6-3
J: TRBJ1-1
size: -
D: -
DNA: TGTGCCAGCAGTTTCGGGAACACTGAAGCTTTCTTT
CDR3: CASSFGNTEAFF

V: TRBV7-2
J: TRBJ1-4
size: -
D: -
DNA: TGTGCCAGCAGCCAGAGACAGGCTAATGAAAAACTGTTTTTT
CDR3: CASSQRQANEKLFF

V: TRBV3-1/TRBV3-2
J: TRBJ1-3
size: -
D: -
DNA: TGTGCCAGCAGCCAGTGGTCGGGGTCTGGAAACACCATATATTTT
CDR3: CASSQWSGSGNTIYF

V: TRBV4-1
J: TRBJ2-2
size: -
D: TRBD2
DNA: TGCGCCAGCAGCCAAGATCCAGCGGGGGGGCCGCGCACCGGGGAGCTGTTTTTT
CDR3: CASSQDPAGGPRTGELFF

V: TRBV18
J: TRBJ2-7
size: -
D: TRBD1
DNA: TGTGCCAGCGCGGGAACAGGGGGCTTCCACGAGCAGTACTTC
CDR3: CASAGTGGFHEQYF

V: TRBV5-1
J: TRBJ2-1
size: -
D: TRBD1
DNA: TGCGCCAGCAGCTTGGGGAGGTCAGGACAGGGGTTGAGTGAGCAGTTCTTC
CDR3: CASSLGRSGQGLSEQFF

V: TRBV2
J: TRBJ2-1
size: once
D: -
DNA: TGTGCCAGCAGTGACAGGGGGGTCAATGAGCAGTTCTTC
CDR3: CASSDRGVNEQFF

V: TRBV9
J: TRBJ2-3
size: -
D: TRBD2
DNA: TGTGCCAGCAGCGTAGGACTAGCGGGTGATACGCAGTATTTT
CDR3: CASSVGLAGDTQYF

V: TRBV7-9
J: TRBJ2-5
size: once
D: TRBD1
DNA: TGTGCCAGCACCACTAGCGTGACAGGGGGTCTGGAGACCCAGTACTTC
CDR3: CASTTSVTGGLETQYF

V: TRBV12-5
J: TRBJ2-7
size: -
D: -
DNA: TGTGCTAGTGGTTTGGGAGGGAAGAGCTCCTACGAGCAGTACTTC
CDR3: CASGLGGKSSYEQYF

V: TRBV4-2
J: TRBJ2-1
size: -
D: -
DNA: TGTGCCAGCAGCCAAGATGCAGGGGTCCTCTACAATGAGCAGTTCTTC
CDR3: CASSQDAGVLYNEQFF

V: TRBV10-3
J: TRBJ1-5
size: -
D: -
DNA: TGTGCCATCAGTGAAGGGGGTATAAGCAATCAGCCCCAGCATTTT
CDR3: CAISEGGISNQPQHF

V: TRBV24-1
J: TRBJ1-3
size: -
D: -
DNA: TGTGCCACCAGACTTTGGACAGCCTTCCCCTTAAGCTCTGGAAACACCATATATTTT
CDR3: CATRLWTAFPLSSGNTIYF

V: TRBV4-3
J: TRBJ2-7
size: -
D: TRBD2
DNA: TGCGCCAGCAGCCCCTTATGGGCGGGGGGGCTTTACGAGCAGTACTTC
CDR3: CASSPLWAGGLYEQYF

V: TRBV24-1
J: TRBJ2-7
size: -
D: -
DNA: TGTGCCACCACCGGGACACGTTCCTACGAACAGTACTTC
CDR3: CATTGTRSYEQYF

V: TRBV10-3
J: TRBJ2-1
size: -
D: TRBD2
DNA: TGTGCCATCAGTGAGAGGGTAGCGGGGGGCGGGGTCAATGAGCAGTTCTTC
CDR3: CAISERVAGGGVNEQFF

V: TRBV4-3
J: TRBJ2-3
size: -
D: TRBD2
DNA: TGCGCCAGCAGCCAAGAGTTCCGCGGGGGTAGCACAGATACGCAGTATTTT
CDR3: CASSQEFRGGSTDTQYF

V: TRBV5-8
J: TRBJ1-5
size: -
D: -
DNA: TGTGCCAGCAGCTTGAGGGTCGGGGGCAATCAGCCCCAGCATTTT
CDR3: CASSLRVGGNQPQHF

V: TRBV14
J: TRBJ1-6
size: few
D: TRBD1
DNA: TGTGCCAGCAGCCACGCAGCCGGGACAGCCTCTGGTTCACCCCTCCACTTT
CDR3: CASSHAAGTASGSPLHF

V: TRBV13
J: TRBJ1-2
size: -
D: -
DNA: TGTGCCAGCAGCTTCGGCAGGGGAAGCTACACCTTC
CDR3: CASSFGRGSYTF

V: TRBV6-6
J: TRBJ2-5
size: -
D: -
DNA: TGTGCCAGCAGACAGGGAGAAGAGACCCAGTACTTC
CDR3: CASRQGEETQYF

V: TRBV5-6
J: TRBJ2-2
size: -
D: TRBD1
DNA: TGTGCCAGCAGCCCCGGGACAGTCAACACCGGGGAGCTGTTTTTT
CDR3: CASSPGTVNTGELFF

V: TRBV5-1
J: TRBJ1-6
size: -
D: TRBD1
DNA: TGCGCCAGCAGCTTGGTTGGGACAGGGGAGAATTCACCCCTCCACTTT
CDR3: CASSLVGTGENSPLHF

V: TRBV6-2/TRBV6-3
J: TRBJ2-6
size: once
D: -
DNA: TGTGCCAGCAGCCAAGACAGGGGGGCCAACGTCCTGACTTTC
CDR3: CASSQDRGANVLTF

V: TRBV4-3
J: TRBJ1-5
size: once
D: TRBD1
DNA: TGCGCCAGCATCAACAGAGTTCAGGGGGCTGTGTCCAATCAGCCCCAGCATTTT
CDR3: CASINRVQGAVSNQPQHF

V: TRBV29-1
J: TRBJ2-3
size: -
D: -
DNA: TGCAGCGTCGGTCAGGGGTCGAGCACAGATACGCAGTATTTT
CDR3: CSVGQGSSTDTQYF

V: TRBV19
J: TRBJ1-1
size: few
D: TRBD1
DNA: TGTGCCAGTACGACGGACTGGGACAGTGAAGCTTTCTTT
CDR3: CASTTDWDSEAFF

V: TRBV5-1
J: TRBJ1-2
size: -
D: -
DNA: TGCGCCAGCAGCGACTCCTTCTCCCATGGCTACACCTTC
CDR3: CASSDSFSHGYTF

V: TRBV12-1
J: TRBJ2-7
size: -
D: -
DNA: TGTGCCAGCAGCTTTGAGGTAGCGGGGGGATTATACGAGCAGTACTTC
CDR3: CASSFEVAGGLYEQYF

V: TRBV6-5
J: TRBJ2-4
size: once
D: TRBD2
DNA: TGTGCCAGCAGCAAACGGGGGGTAGACATTCAGTACTTC
CDR3: CASSKRGVDIQYF

V: TRBV6-5
J: TRBJ1-1
size: -
D: TRBD1
DNA: TGTGCCAGTCGACAGGGCGGGTTGTACACTGAAGCTTTCTTT
CDR3: CASRQGGLYTEAFF

V: TRBV12-5
J: TRBJ1-1
size: once
D: -
DNA: TGTGCTAGTGGTTCCAGGACAACTTCCAACACTGAAGCTTTCTTT
CDR3: CASGSRTTSNTEAFF

V: TRBV2
J: TRBJ2-7
size: -
D: -
DNA: TGTGCCAGCAGTGGGACAGTTTACGAGCAGTACTTC
CDR3: CASSGTVYEQYF

V: TRBV10-1
J: TRBJ1-1
size: -
D: -
DNA: TGCGCCAGCAGTCCTGCGGGGGGCGCGACTGAAGCTTTCTTT
CDR3: CASSPAGGATEAFF

V: TRBV7-2
J: TRBJ1-1
size: -
D: -
DNA: TGTGCCAGCAGCCCGGCGCCGGGGATGAACACTGAAGCTTTCTTT
CDR3: CASSPAPGMNTEAFF

V: TRBV5-1
J: TRBJ2-7
size: -
D: -
DNA: TGCGCCAGCAGCTTGGGGGGAGGAACCTACGAGCAGTACTTC
CDR3: CASSLGGGTYEQYF

V: TRBV6-5
J: TRBJ1-1
size: -
D: -
DNA: TGTGCCAGCAGATTAGACGGGACATCACATGAAGCTTTCTTT
CDR3: CASRLDGTSHEAFF

V: TRBV11-2
J: TRBJ2-3
size: -
D: TRBD1
DNA: TGTGCCAGCAGCTTAGAGGACAGGATCCGGACAGATACGCAGTATTTT
CDR3: CASSLEDRIRTDTQYF

V: TRBV27
J: TRBJ1-6
size: -
D: TRBD1
DNA: TGTGCCAGCAGTTTAAGACAGGGATACCCGGCACCCCTCCACTTT
CDR3: CASSLRQGYPAPLHF

V: TRBV19
J: TRBJ1-2
size: -
D: TRBD1
DNA: TGTGCCAGTAGTACGACAGGGGGCGCGGTCTACACCTTC
CDR3: CASSTTGGAVYTF

V: TRBV7-3
J: TRBJ2-3
size: -
D: TRBD2
DNA: TGTGCCAGCAGCCGCACTAGCGTTGGAGATACGCAGTATTTT
CDR3: CASSRTSVGDTQYF